The 32 T cell receptor beta chains presented below share a single source sample, sequenced in a study of OX40 agonist ivuxolimab in advanced cancers. Method: immunoSEQ multiplex PCR; TCRdb's copy keeps in-frame clones and lacks some. The table has approximately 74,000 clones, about 90% seen once; the top ten hold around 1.9%. The material was CD4+ or CD8+ T cells sorted from blood, obtained in a trial of the OX40 agonist ivuxolimab. These receptors all come from an adult with an advanced solid tumor such as melanoma, head and neck, liver or kidney cancer.

CDR3 sequence: CASSYSTGGGELFF. In DNA form, the CDR3 reads TGTGCCAGCAGTTACTCGACGGGAGGGGGAGAGCTGTTTTTT. This sequence joins TRBV6-6 and TRBJ2-2; 8 nucleotides align to TRBD2. Germline V gene lookup returns CDR1 MNHNY and CDR2 SVGAGI (reference sequence). Germline trimming cut 0 bases from V and 11 bases from J; bases unmatched to any gene: 5. This CDR3 is 14 amino acids long.

The sample holds a few counts of this clone. Mismatch with germline at one junction end may stem from a read error. The chain carries TRBV2 and TRBJ1-5; D is perhaps TRBD1 (6 bases). There are 15 residues in the CDR3. Germline CDR1 SNHLY, CDR2 FYNNEI. CDR3 nucleotides: TGTGCCAGCAGTTCCAGGGGAGGTAGCGATCAGCCCCAGCATTTT. Translating it yields CASSSRGGSDQPQHF.

The chain employs TRBV4-2 and TRBJ2-1, with a possible D match to TRBD1 (6 bases). CDR3 length equals 15 residues. The germline V gene has CDR1 LGHNA and CDR2 YNFKEQ. Trimming pared 4 bases from V and 10 bases from J, leaving 20 bases between. The CDR3 bases are TGTGCCAGCAGCCCTTACCTCACAGGGCTCCGCGAGCAGTTCTTC. This translates into CASSPYLTGLREQFF.

V gene TRBV2 combines with J gene TRBJ1-5, with 7 bases that match TRBD1. J lost 0 bases, V lost 6 bases, and 17 bases had no gene match. The germline CDR1 and CDR2 sequences are SNHLY and FYNNEI. This CDR3 comprises 19 residues. CDR3 loop: CASSERSATGEYSNQPQHF. The CDR3, as DNA: TGTGCCAGCAGCGAACGTTCCGCTACAGGGGAGTATAGCAATCAGCCCCAGCATTTT.

This rearrangement joins TRBV9 to TRBJ2-1; D could derive from TRBD1 or TRBD2 (5 bases each). The CDR3 is made up of 13 amino acids. V was pared by 2 bases and J by 12 bases, with 15 bases between. Germline values: CDR1 SGDLS, CDR2 YYNGEE. The CDR3 spells CASSVGERDGQFF. CDR3 sequence (DNA): TGTGCCAGCAGCGTGGGGGAGAGGGACGGGCAGTTCTTC.

The chain carries TRBV19 and TRBJ1-1; D gene uncertain. Germline V CDR1 and CDR2: LNHDA, SQIVND (reference sequence). The CDR3 spans 13 residues. Trimming stripped 3 bases from V and 6 bases from J, with 11 bases between. CDR3 in amino acids: CASSIRTGSEAFF. The CDR3, as DNA: TGTGCCAGTAGTATTAGAACCGGTTCTGAAGCTTTCTTT.

This chain joins TRBV5-5 and TRBJ1-2; D uncertain. Trimming left V 4 bases short and J 2 bases short, with 15 bases between. Germline CDR1 SGHKS, CDR2 YYEKEE (reference sequence). The CDR3 runs to 15 residues. The CDR3, as DNA: TGTGCCAGCAGCCCCCTGCCCGGTCAGAACTATGGCTACACCTTC. It encodes CASSPLPGQNYGYTF. Variable domain in full (rest from reference TRBV5-5 and TRBJ1-2): DAGVTQSPTHLIKTRGQQVTLRCSPISGHKSVSWYQQVLGQGPQFIFQYYEKEERGRGNFPDRFSARQFPNYSSELNVNALLLGDSALYLCASSPLPGQNYGYTFGSGTRLTVV.

This clone came up once. The chain joins TRBV28 to TRBJ1-4, with a weak D call TRBD1 (5 bases). V was pared by 10 bases and J by 2 bases, with 11 bases between. The CDR3 has 13 amino acids. CDR1 is MDHEN, CDR2 SYDVKM, per germline. This CDR3 reads CATEGVTNEKLFF. DNA of the CDR3: TGTGCCACCGAAGGGGTGACTAATGAAAAACTGTTTTTT.

The chain employs TRBV6-6 and TRBJ1-6, with 7 bases matching TRBD1. V was clipped by 4 bases and J by 5 bases; unmatched bases: 2. The CDR3 runs to 14 residues. In germline, CDR1 is MNHNY, CDR2 SVGAGI (reference sequence). The chain's CDR3 is CASSWDSNNSPLHF. The DNA for the CDR3 is TGTGCCAGCAGTTGGGACAGCAATAATTCACCCCTCCACTTT.

CDR3 sequence: CSAHRDRSTDTQYF. The CDR3, as DNA: TGCAGCGCACACCGGGACAGAAGCACAGATACGCAGTATTTT. The chain employs TRBV29-1 and TRBJ2-3, with 7 bases aligning to TRBD1. Germline loops: CDR1 SQVTM, CDR2 ANQGSEA. The CDR3 covers 14 residues. Germline trimming cut 7 bases from V and 0 bases from J; bases unmatched to any gene: 7.

The chain links TRBV2 to TRBJ1-4; D gene unclear. The length of the CDR3 is 13 residues. Trimming pared 8 bases from V and 7 bases from J, leaving 14 bases between. Per the germline V gene, CDR1 is SNHLY and CDR2 is FYNNEI. The CDR3 DNA follows: TGTGCCAGCGGGGTCGGAGAGGGTGAAAAACTGTTTTTT. This sequence encodes CASGVGEGEKLFF.

V usage is TRBV28 and J usage is TRBJ2-7; D ambiguous. The CDR3 length is 12 residues. Trimming took off 5 bases at V and 4 bases at J, with 9 bases between the two ends. Germline V gives CDR1 MDHEN, CDR2 SYDVKM. Here the CDR3 DNA reads TGTGCCAGCAGTCCGCACCTGTACGAGCAGTACTTC. Translated: CASSPHLYEQYF.

The chain has TRBV11-3 and TRBJ1-6, with D unresolved. Germline V gives CDR1 SGHNT, CDR2 YENEEA. The CDR3 extends over 14 amino acids. Trimming removed 1 base at V and 8 bases at J, with 9 bases between. The CDR3 DNA is TGTGCCAGCAGCTTAGGGAAGATGGATTCACCCCTCCACTTT. This codes for CASSLGKMDSPLHF.

This clone occurred once. V is TRBV11-3 and J is TRBJ1-2, with 7 positions matching TRBD1. The V gene's germline CDR1 is SGHNT and CDR2 YENEEA. This CDR3 comprises 15 residues. V dropped 3 bases and J dropped 4; count of bases not matched to a gene: 8. CDR3 sequence reads: CASSLFDRDGYGYTF. Written as DNA, the CDR3 is TGTGCCAGCAGCTTGTTCGACAGGGATGGCTATGGCTACACCTTC.

The CDR3 bases are TGTGCCACCTCAGGGGGCGATGGAAACACCATATATTTT. This codes for CATSGGDGNTIYF. The chain employs TRBV7-8 and TRBJ1-3, with 8 positions matching TRBD1. The CDR3 is made up of 13 amino acids. V dropped 10 bases and J dropped 3; count of bases not matched to a gene: 5. Germline V gives CDR1 SGHVS, CDR2 FQNEAQ.

The chain recombines TRBV10-3 with TRBJ1-2, with TRBD1 matching 7 bases. Trimming cost V 4 bases and J 4 bases; bases outside gene matches: 3. Germline CDR1 and CDR2: ENHRY and SYGVKD. This CDR3 spans 13 amino acids. The CDR3, as DNA: TGTGCCATCAGTGGGGGGACAGCCTATGGCTACACCTTC. Translating gives CAISGGTAYGYTF.

This chain uses TRBV4-2 with TRBJ2-7, with D tentatively TRBD2 (5 bases). V was cut by 3 bases and J by 2 bases, with 17 bases left in between. Germline lookup yields CDR1 LGHNA and CDR2 YNFKEQ. The CDR3 is 16 amino acids. The CDR3 DNA follows: TGTGCCAGCAGCCAGATGAACGAGGACTGGACCTACGAGCAGTACTTC. Its translation is CASSQMNEDWTYEQYF.

This clone has a single count. This chain connects TRBV7-2 to TRBJ2-1, with TRBD1 matching over 9 bases. The CDR3 is 16 residues long. Germline V gene lookup returns CDR1 SGHTA and CDR2 FQGNSA. The V gene end was trimmed by 1 base and the J gene end by 4 bases; junction bases not matched to a gene: 5. The CDR3 protein is CASSLGGTGFYNEQFF. DNA of the CDR3: TGTGCCAGCAGCTTAGGGGGGACAGGGTTTTACAATGAGCAGTTCTTC.

V is TRBV6-1 and J is TRBJ1-2, with D possibly TRBD1 on 6 matching bases. This CDR3 region has 14 residues. Trimming cost V 4 bases and J 1 base, with 10 bases left between them. Germline V gene data show CDR1 as MNHNS and CDR2 as SASEGT. This chain's CDR3 is CASSVGTFNYGYTF. The CDR3 nucleotides are TGTGCCAGCAGTGTTGGGACATTTAACTATGGCTACACCTTC.

The chain joins TRBV19 to TRBJ2-6; D possibly uses TRBD1 or TRBD2 (5 bases each). Germline assignment: CDR1 LNHDA and CDR2 SQIVND (reference sequence). This CDR3 has 17 residues. Trimming shortened V by 3 bases and J by 0 bases, and 12 bases separated the two germline ends. Here the CDR3 reads CASSIGTGTSGANVLTF. CDR3 coding DNA: TGTGCCAGTAGTATTGGTACCGGGACCTCTGGGGCCAACGTCCTGACTTTC.

V is TRBV5-1 and J is TRBJ2-6; D unclear. This CDR3 is built from 13 residues. Germline V CDR1 and CDR2: SGHRS, YFSETQ. V was shortened by 4 bases and J by 4 bases, with 6 bases between the two germline ends. CDR3 DNA sequence: TGCGCCAGCAGCCCGGCGGGGGCCAACGTCCTGACTTTC. Encoded protein: CASSPAGANVLTF.

The rearrangement links TRBV12-5 to TRBJ2-7, with 7 bases lining up with TRBD1. CDR3 length: 10 residues. The germline V gene has CDR1 LGHNT and CDR2 FRNRAP. The V segment lost 7 bases and the J segment 11 bases; nucleotides outside the gene matches: 5. CDR3 bases: TGTGCTAGTGATACGGGGACAGAGTACTTC. It encodes CASDTGTEYF.

Only one count was recorded for this clone. The CDR3 spells CASSPFGGTQETQYF. In DNA, the CDR3 is TGTGCCAGCTCCCCTTTTGGGGGTACCCAAGAGACCCAGTACTTC. The chain is built from TRBV18 and TRBJ2-5; possibly TRBD1 or TRBD2 for D (5 bases each). This CDR3 has 15 residues. Germline lookup yields CDR1 KGHSH and CDR2 LQKENI. The germline V and J ends were trimmed by 6 bases and 1 base, with 15 bases remaining between them.

This chain uses TRBV5-4 with TRBJ1-2; 11 bases fit TRBD1. The ends lost 4 bases at V and 7 bases at J; junction bases unmatched: 6. CDR1 and CDR2 (germline): SGHNT, YYREEE (reference sequence). The CDR3 spans 14 residues. For the CDR3, the DNA is TGTGCCAGCAGCCCGGACAGGGGGCCGAGTGGCTACACCTTC. Translated, it gives CASSPDRGPSGYTF.

This chain joins TRBV6-6 and TRBJ1-1, with D perhaps matching TRBD1 (5 bases). Germline assignment: CDR1 MNHNY and CDR2 SVGAGI (reference sequence). This CDR3 is built from 14 residues. The V and J ends lost 5 bases and 0 bases respectively, with 10 bases between them. Here the CDR3 DNA reads TGTGCCAGCAGTCATACAGGCATGAACACTGAAGCTTTCTTT. Amino acids: CASSHTGMNTEAFF.

The chain carries TRBV30 and TRBJ2-1; D gene unclear. Germline V CDR1 and CDR2: GTSNPN, SVGIG (reference sequence). CDR3 length: 13 residues. The V end lost 0 bases, the J end lost 5 bases, and 8 bases lay between the germline ends. The CDR3 DNA reads as TGTGCCTGGAGTGTTGGGCTAGACAATGAGCAGTTCTTC. Translation: CAWSVGLDNEQFF.

The rearrangement uses TRBV2 and TRBJ1-4; D is unresolved. The CDR3 loop spans 13 amino acids. Germline loops: CDR1 SNHLY, CDR2 FYNNEI. Trimming took off 8 bases at V and 8 bases at J, with 15 bases between the two ends. The DNA for the CDR3 is TGTGCCAGCTCCCTTCGGGTGGCGGAAAAACTGTTTTTT. The encoded protein is CASSLRVAEKLFF.

This chain uses TRBV27 with TRBJ2-7, with no clear D. Germline values: CDR1 MNHEY, CDR2 SMNVEV (reference sequence). The CDR3 runs 16 residues. The V and J ends lost 6 bases and 8 bases respectively, with 26 bases between them. CDR3 bases: TGTGCCAGCAGCTTAGGGCCCTCGTGGAGTATTAGGAAGCAGTACTTC. It encodes CASSLGPSWSIRKQYF.

This chain connects TRBV5-1 to TRBJ1-3, with D possibly TRBD1 on 5 matching bases. Germline V gene data show CDR1 as SGHRS and CDR2 as YFSETQ. V gave up 5 bases and J gave up 0 bases, with 9 bases separating them. The CDR3 has 14 amino acids. CDR3 coding DNA: TGCGCCAGCAGTGAGGGGTTCTCTGGAAACACCATATATTTT. Protein: CASSEGFSGNTIYF.

CDR3 coding DNA: TGTGCCAGCAGATCACAGGGGAAATATGGCTACACCTTC. Protein: CASRSQGKYGYTF. J is TRBJ1-2 and V is TRBV6-1, with TRBD1 matching over 7 bases. Germline V CDR1 and CDR2: MNHNS, SASEGT. Trimming removed 6 bases from V and 5 bases from J; junction bases left unmatched: 6. This CDR3 contains 13 residues.

The chain combines TRBV21-1 with TRBJ1-5; the table's D gene call, TRBD1, was not cross checked with the DNA. TRBV21-1 is designated a pseudogene. The CDR3 length is 19 residues. CDR3 protein: CASSKARQGRTGGNQPQHF. The CDR3 coding sequence is TGTGCCAGCAGCAAAGCCCGACAGGGGCGAACCGGGGGCAATCAGCCCCAGCATTTT.

This chain connects TRBV11-2 to TRBJ2-6; D unresolved. V lost 5 bases and J 4 bases, leaving 6 bases between the germline ends. Germline assignment: CDR1 SGHAT and CDR2 FQNNGV. The CDR3 contains 13 residues. The CDR3 protein is CASSPSGANVLTF. The CDR3 region has the DNA TGTGCCAGCAGCCCCTCAGGGGCCAACGTCCTGACTTTC.